What follows is one TCR beta chain and its context. What it binds is unknown. These data come from a study of cytotoxic CD8 clonotypes in ibrutinib-treated CLL. Study-wide context: Following treatment for a median roughly 11 months, range 6 to 36, response samples were then taken.

V dropped 4 bases and J dropped 5 bases, with 17 bases sitting between them. The CDR3 is 15 residues long. Germline values: CDR1 SGHTA, CDR2 FQGNSA. Measured with immunoSEQ multiplex PCR; TCRdb has only the in-frame clones, and not every one. The data contain more than 200,000 clones, 70% of them seen just once; the ten biggest clones take up 15%. Overall study results and limits: The clonality went up when patients responded to ibrutinib and dropped back toward baseline at progression. Public clonotypes were uncommon and contracted or stayed stable on treatment.

The clonotype originates from a human donor with chronic lymphocytic leukemia. Material: PBMCs, obtained after 24 months of ibrutinib treatment. The chain joins TRBV7-2 to TRBJ2-5, with D uncertain. The DNA of the CDR3 is TGTGCCAGCAGCTCCTCCCCCTTGGGGTTGGAGACCCAGTACTTC. Translated: CASSSSPLGLETQYF.